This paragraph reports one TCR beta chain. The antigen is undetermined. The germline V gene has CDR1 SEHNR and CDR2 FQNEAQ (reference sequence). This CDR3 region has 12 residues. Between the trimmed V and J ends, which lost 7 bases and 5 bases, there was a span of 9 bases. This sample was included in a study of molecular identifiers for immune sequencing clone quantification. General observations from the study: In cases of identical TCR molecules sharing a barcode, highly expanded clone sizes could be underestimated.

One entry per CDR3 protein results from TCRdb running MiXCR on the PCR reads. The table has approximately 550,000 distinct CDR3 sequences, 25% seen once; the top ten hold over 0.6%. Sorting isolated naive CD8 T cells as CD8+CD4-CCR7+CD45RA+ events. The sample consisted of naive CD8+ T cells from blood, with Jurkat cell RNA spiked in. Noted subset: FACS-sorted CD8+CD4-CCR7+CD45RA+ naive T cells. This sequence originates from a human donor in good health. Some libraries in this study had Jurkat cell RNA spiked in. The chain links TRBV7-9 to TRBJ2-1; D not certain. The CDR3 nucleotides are TGTGCCAGCACCCCCCTGGACAATGAGCAGTTCTTC. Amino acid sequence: CASTPLDNEQFF.